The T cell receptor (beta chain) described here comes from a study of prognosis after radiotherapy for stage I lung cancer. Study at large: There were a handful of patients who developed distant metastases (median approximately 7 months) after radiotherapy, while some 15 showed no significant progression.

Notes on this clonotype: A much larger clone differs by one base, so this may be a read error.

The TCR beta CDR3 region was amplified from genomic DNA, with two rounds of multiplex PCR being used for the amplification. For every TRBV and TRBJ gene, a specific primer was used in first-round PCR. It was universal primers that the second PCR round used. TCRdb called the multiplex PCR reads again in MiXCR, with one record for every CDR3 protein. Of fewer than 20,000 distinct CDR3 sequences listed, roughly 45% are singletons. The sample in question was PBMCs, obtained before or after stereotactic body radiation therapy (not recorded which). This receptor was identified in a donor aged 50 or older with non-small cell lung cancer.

CDR3 residues: CASSYPSGTSTYTQYF. The CDR3 bases are TGTGCCAGCAGTTACCCTAGCGGGACTAGCACATATACGCAGTATTTT. J is TRBJ2-3 and V is TRBV6-9, with TRBD2 identical over 9 bases. Germline V CDR1 and CDR2: MNHGY, SVAAGI. This CDR3 is built from 16 residues.